The 5 T cell receptor beta chains listed next were all sequenced from one sample in a study of T cell changes during pregnancy in multiple sclerosis. TCRdb keeps only in-frame clones here, not all; method: immunoSEQ multiplex PCR. Of fewer than 40,000 clones in the sample, nearly 95% were seen once. This material consisted of CD4+ T cells from peripheral blood mononuclear cells, taken after pregnancy. These receptors were obtained from a female donor in good health, enrolled as a control in a pregnancy study.

The V and J genes are TRBV30 and TRBJ1-5; possible D gene TRBD1, 6 bases. Germline CDR1 is GTSNPN and CDR2 is SVGIG (reference sequence). Trimming shortened V by 0 bases and J by 4 bases, and 10 bases separated the two germline ends. CDR3 size: 14 residues. CDR3 DNA sequence: TGTGCCTGGAGTGTTGGGACACCTAATCAGCCCCAGCATTTT. Translated, it gives CAWSVGTPNQPQHF.

This rearrangement joins TRBV19 to TRBJ2-7; the match to TRBD1 covers 7 bases. Unmatched junction bases numbered 10, after V lost 4 bases and J lost 1 base. In germline, CDR1 is LNHDA, CDR2 SQIVND (reference sequence). This CDR3 has 16 amino acids. The CDR3: CASSKVPGTASYEQYF. CDR3 in DNA: TGTGCCAGTAGTAAAGTCCCCGGGACAGCTTCCTACGAGCAGTACTTC.

This chain's CDR3 is CASSGTGVTTDTQYF. The CDR3 region has the DNA TGTGCCAGCAGCGGGACAGGGGTAACGACAGATACGCAGTATTTT. The chain links TRBV5-6 to TRBJ2-3; TRBD1 agrees at 10 bases. Germline V lookup: CDR1 SGHDT, CDR2 YYEEEE. Trimming removed 4 bases from V and 3 bases from J; junction bases left unmatched: 5. The CDR3 totals 15 residues.

The V and J genes are TRBV5-6 and TRBJ2-1; D is undetermined. The CDR3 is made up of 15 amino acids. The germline V gene encodes CDR1 SGHDT and CDR2 YYEEEE. The germline V and J ends were trimmed by 2 bases and 3 bases, with 12 bases remaining between them. CDR3 bases: TGTGCCAGCAGCTTAGATCCCCGACTCTACAATGAGCAGTTCTTC. Its translation: CASSLDPRLYNEQFF.

The chain recombines TRBV19 with TRBJ1-1, with D possibly being TRBD1 (5 bases). V lost 5 bases, J lost 4 bases, and 17 bases lay in between. The CDR3 runs 15 residues. Germline V CDR1 and CDR2: LNHDA, SQIVND (reference sequence). CDR3 amino acids: CASSPTGVQGTEAFF. The CDR3 DNA sequence: TGTGCCAGTAGTCCGACGGGGGTTCAGGGCACTGAAGCTTTCTTT. Full variable domain (outside the CDR3, taken from reference TRBV19 and TRBJ1-1): DGGITQSPKYLFRKEGQNVTLSCEQNLNHDAMYWYRQDPGQGLRLIYYSQIVNDFQKGDIAEGYSVSREKKESFPLTVTSAQKNPTAFYLCASSPTGVQGTEAFFGQGTRLTVV.